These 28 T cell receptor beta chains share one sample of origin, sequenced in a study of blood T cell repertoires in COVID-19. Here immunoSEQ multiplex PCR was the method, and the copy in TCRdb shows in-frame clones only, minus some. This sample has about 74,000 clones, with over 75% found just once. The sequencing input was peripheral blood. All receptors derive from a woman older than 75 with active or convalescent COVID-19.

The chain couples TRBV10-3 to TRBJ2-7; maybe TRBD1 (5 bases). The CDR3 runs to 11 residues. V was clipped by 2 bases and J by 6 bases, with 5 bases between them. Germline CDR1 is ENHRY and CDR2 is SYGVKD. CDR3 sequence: CAISEGAEQYF. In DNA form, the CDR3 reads TGTGCCATCAGTGAGGGGGCCGAGCAGTACTTC.

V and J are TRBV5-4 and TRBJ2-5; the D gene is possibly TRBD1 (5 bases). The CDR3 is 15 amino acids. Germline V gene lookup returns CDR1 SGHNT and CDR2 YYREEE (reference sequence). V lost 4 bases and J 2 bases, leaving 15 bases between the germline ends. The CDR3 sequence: CASSQAAGPQETQYF. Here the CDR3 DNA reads TGTGCCAGCAGCCAGGCCGCAGGGCCGCAAGAGACCCAGTACTTC.

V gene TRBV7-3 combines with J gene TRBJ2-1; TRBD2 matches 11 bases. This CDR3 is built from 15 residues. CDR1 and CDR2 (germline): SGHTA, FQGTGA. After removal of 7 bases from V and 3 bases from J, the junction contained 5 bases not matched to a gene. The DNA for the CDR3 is TGTGCCAGCACCCTTAGCGGGGGGGACTACAATGAGCAGTTCTTC. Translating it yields CASTLSGGDYNEQFF.

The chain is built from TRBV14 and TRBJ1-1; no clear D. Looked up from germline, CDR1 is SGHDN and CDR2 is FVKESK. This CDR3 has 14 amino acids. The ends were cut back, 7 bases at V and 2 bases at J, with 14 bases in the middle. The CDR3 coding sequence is TGTGCCAGCATGGTTTCAAGAGGCAACACTGAAGCTTTCTTT. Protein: CASMVSRGNTEAFF.

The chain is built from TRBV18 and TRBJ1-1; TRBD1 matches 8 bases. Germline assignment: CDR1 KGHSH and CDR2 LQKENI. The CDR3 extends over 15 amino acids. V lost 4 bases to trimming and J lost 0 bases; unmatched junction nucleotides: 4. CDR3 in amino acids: CASSLGQGLNTEAFF. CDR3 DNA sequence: TGTGCCAGCTCACTTGGACAGGGATTGAACACTGAAGCTTTCTTT. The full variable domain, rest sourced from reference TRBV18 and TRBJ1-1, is NAGVMQNPRHLVRRRGQEARLRCSPMKGHSHVYWYRQLPEEGLKFMVYLQKENIIDESGMPKERFSAEFPKEGPSILRIQQVVRGDSAAYFCASSLGQGLNTEAFFGQGTRLTVV.

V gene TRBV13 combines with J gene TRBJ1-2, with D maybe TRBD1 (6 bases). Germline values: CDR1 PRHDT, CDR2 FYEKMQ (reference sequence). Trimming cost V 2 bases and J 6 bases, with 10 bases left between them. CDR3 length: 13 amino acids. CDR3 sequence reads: CASSLRAGDGYTF. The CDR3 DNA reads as TGTGCCAGCAGCTTACGAGCAGGGGATGGCTACACCTTC.

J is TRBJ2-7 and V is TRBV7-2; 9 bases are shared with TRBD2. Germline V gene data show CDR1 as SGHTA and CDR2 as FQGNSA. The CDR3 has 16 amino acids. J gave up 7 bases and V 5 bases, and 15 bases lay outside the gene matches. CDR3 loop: CASSLGPGTSPREQYF. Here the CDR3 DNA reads TGTGCCAGCAGCCTCGGCCCCGGGACTAGCCCGAGGGAGCAGTACTTC.

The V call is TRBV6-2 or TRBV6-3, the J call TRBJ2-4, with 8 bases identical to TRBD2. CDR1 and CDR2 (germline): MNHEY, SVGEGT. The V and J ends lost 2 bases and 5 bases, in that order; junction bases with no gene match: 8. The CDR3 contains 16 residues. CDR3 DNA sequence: TGTGCCAGCAGTTACAGACAGCTCGGGGGGGAAAACATTCAGTACTTC. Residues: CASSYRQLGGENIQYF.

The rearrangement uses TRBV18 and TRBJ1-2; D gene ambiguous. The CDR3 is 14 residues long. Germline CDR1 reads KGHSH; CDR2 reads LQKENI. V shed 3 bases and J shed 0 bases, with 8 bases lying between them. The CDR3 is CASSPGRANYGYTF. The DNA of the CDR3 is TGTGCCAGCTCACCCGGGAGAGCTAACTATGGCTACACCTTC.

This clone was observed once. The CDR3 sequence: CASTLIPGTSGGRNEQFF. DNA for the CDR3: TGTGCCAGTACCTTGATACCCGGGACTAGCGGGGGCCGCAATGAGCAGTTCTTC. The chain joins TRBV19 to TRBJ2-1; 14 nucleotides align to TRBD2. The CDR3 is 18 amino acids. Germline assignment: CDR1 LNHDA and CDR2 SQIVND (reference sequence). V was pared by 7 bases and J by 6 bases, with 14 bases of the junction left unmatched.

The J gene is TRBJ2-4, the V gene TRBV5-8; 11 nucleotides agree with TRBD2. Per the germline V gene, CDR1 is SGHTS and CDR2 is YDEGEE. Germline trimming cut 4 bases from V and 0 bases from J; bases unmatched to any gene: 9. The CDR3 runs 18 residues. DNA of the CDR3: TGTGCCAGCAGCCAGGGACTAGCGGTAGACCCAGCCAAAAACATTCAGTACTTC. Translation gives CASSQGLAVDPAKNIQYF.

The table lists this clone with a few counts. The CDR3 nucleotides read TGTGCCAGCAGTTACTTCGGGCAGGGAAGTAGTTATGGCTACACCTTC. It specifies CASSYFGQGSSYGYTF. The gene calls are TRBV6-5 and TRBJ1-2, with a tentative D call TRBD1 (5 bases). CDR3 length: 16 residues. From germline, CDR1 is MNHEY and CDR2 SVGAGI. V dropped 1 base and J dropped 5 bases, with 17 bases sitting between them.

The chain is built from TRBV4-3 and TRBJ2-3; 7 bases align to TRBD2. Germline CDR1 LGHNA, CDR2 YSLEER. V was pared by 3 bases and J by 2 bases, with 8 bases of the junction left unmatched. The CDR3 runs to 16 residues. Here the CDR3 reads CASSQGLKGSTDTQYF. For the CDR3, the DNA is TGCGCCAGCAGCCAGGGACTAAAAGGCTCCACAGATACGCAGTATTTT.

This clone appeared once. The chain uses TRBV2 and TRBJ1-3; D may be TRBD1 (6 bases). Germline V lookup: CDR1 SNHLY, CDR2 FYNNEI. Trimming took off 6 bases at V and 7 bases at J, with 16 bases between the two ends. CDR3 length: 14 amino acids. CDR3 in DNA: TGTGCCAGCAGCCAACCCCTTAGGGGGAACACCATATATTTT. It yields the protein CASSQPLRGNTIYF.

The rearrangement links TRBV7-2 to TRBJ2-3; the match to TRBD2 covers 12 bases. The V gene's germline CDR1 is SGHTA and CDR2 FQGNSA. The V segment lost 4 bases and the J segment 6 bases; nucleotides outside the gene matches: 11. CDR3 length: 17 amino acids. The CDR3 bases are TGTGCCAGCAGCTCTAGCGGGGGGGAAGCGGGATGGGATACGCAGTATTTT. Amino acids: CASSSSGGEAGWDTQYF.

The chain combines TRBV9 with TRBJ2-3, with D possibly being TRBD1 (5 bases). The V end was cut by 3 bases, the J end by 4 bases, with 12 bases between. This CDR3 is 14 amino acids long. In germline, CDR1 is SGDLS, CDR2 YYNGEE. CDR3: CASSGGRVADTQYF. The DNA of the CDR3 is TGTGCCAGCAGCGGGGGCAGGGTTGCAGATACGCAGTATTTT.

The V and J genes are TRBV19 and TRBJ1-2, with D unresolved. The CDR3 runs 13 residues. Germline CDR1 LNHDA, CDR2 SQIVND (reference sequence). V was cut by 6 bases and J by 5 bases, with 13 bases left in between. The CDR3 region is CASSHGRPYGYTF. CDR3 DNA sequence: TGTGCCAGTAGCCACGGGAGACCTTATGGCTACACCTTC.

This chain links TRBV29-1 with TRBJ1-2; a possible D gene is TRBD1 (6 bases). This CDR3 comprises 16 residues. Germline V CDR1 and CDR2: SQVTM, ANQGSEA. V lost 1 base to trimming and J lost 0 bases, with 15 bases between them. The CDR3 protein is CSVEARPGVANYGYTF. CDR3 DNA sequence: TGCAGCGTTGAAGCTCGGCCAGGGGTAGCTAACTATGGCTACACCTTC.

This CDR3 reads CASRDGTGLYEQYF. In DNA form, the CDR3 reads TGTGCCAGTCGCGACGGGACGGGACTCTACGAGCAGTACTTC. This rearrangement joins TRBV19 to TRBJ2-7; D is possibly TRBD2 (6 bases). The CDR3 totals 14 residues. Trimming shortened V by 8 bases and J by 3 bases, and 17 bases separated the two germline ends. CDR1 and CDR2 (germline): LNHDA, SQIVND (reference sequence).

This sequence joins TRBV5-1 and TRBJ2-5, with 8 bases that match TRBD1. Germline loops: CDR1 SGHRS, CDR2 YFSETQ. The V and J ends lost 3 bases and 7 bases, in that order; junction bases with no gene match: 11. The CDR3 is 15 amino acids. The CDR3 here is CASSYAGTGEGTQYF. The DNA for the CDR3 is TGCGCCAGCAGCTACGCCGGGACAGGAGAGGGGACCCAGTACTTC.

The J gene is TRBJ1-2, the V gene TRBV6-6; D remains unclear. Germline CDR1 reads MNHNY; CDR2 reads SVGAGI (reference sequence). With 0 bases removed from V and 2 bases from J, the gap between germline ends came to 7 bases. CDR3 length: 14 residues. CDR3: CASSYSRENYGYTF. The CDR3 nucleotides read TGTGCCAGCAGTTACTCTCGGGAAAACTATGGCTACACCTTC.

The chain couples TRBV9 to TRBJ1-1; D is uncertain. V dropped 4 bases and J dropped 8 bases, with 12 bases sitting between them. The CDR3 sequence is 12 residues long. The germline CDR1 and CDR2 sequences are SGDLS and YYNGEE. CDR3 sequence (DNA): TGTGCCAGCAGCCTGGGTTCAGGAGAAGCTTTCTTT. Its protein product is CASSLGSGEAFF.

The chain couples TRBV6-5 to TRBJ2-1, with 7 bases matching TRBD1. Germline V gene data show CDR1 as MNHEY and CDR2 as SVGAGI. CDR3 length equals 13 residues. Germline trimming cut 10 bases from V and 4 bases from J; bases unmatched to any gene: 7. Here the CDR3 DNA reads TGTGCCATCGGGACAGTATTATACAATGAGCAGTTCTTC. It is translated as CAIGTVLYNEQFF.

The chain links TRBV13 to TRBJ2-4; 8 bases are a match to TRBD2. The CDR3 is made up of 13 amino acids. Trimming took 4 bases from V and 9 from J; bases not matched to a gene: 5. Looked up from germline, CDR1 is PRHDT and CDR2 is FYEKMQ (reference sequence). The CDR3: CASSWRRGGIQYF. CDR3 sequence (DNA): TGTGCCAGCAGCTGGCGACGGGGGGGCATTCAGTACTTC.

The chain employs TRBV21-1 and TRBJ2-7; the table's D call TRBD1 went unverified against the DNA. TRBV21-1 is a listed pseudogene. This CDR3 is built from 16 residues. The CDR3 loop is CASSKELAFNSYEQYF. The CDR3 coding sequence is TGTGCCAGCAGCAAAGAATTGGCTTTTAATTCCTACGAGCAGTACTTC.

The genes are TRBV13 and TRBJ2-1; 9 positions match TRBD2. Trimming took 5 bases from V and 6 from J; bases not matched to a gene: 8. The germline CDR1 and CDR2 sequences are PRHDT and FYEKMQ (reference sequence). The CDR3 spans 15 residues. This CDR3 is CASSPPSGAVNEQFF. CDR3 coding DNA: TGTGCCAGCAGCCCCCCTAGCGGGGCGGTCAATGAGCAGTTCTTC.

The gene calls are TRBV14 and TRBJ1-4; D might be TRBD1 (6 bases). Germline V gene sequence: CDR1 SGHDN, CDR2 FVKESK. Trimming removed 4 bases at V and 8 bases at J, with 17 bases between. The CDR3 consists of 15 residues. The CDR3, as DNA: TGTGCCAGCAGCCCCCTCGGGGCAGGGGCAGAAAAACTGTTTTTT. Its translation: CASSPLGAGAEKLFF.

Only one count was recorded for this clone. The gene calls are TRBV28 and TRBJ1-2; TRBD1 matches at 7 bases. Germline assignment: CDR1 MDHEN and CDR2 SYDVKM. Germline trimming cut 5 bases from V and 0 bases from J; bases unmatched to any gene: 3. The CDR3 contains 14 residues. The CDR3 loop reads CASSEGTANYGYTF. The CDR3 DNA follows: TGTGCCAGCAGTGAGGGGACAGCTAACTATGGCTACACCTTC.